Listed below are T cell receptor beta chains from one sample, sequenced in a study of CD8+CD57+ T cells in acquired aplastic anemia. Via MiXCR, TCRdb re-called the reads, giving one row per CDR3 protein. This table has around 400,000 distinct CDR3 sequences, approximately 70% appearing once. Sequenced material: sorted CD4+, CD8+, or CD8+CD57+ T cells (not recorded which) from PBMCs. The receptors shown here come from a human donor in good health, serving as a control. The conserved cysteine and the conserved F or W are not part of the CDR3 here. The order of the fields is V gene, CDR3 protein.

>TRBV29-1
SVGRDRGLTEAF
>TRBV2
ASSTGPHETQY
>TRBV5-8
ASSLAIRTNSPLH
>TRBV6-5
ASSLPRTGSTYGYT
>TRBV6-1
ASSEAWRTQY
>TRBV16
ASSQWALLAKNIQY
>TRBV7-8
ASSLGAECAEY
>TRBV5-6
ASSRGAEDGYT
>TRBV7-2
ASSSGKAIY
>TRBV6-4
ASSDLAGGVQETRY
>TRBV20-1
SASPRPRGMNTEAF
>TRBV7-6
ASSGQGGDTQY
>TRBV7-2
ASRTQAGDQPQH
>TRBV20-1
SAGHPRASGETQY
>TRBV29-1
SAEGGADTQY
>TRBV7-2
ASSLLGLSTEPF
>TRBV20-1
SARDLQGAQPQH
>TRBV20-1
SAPGHIGGYT
>TRBV20-1
SARGQSHGTQY
>TRBV20-1
SARAGRYSNQPQH
>TRBV2
ASSVGQVMNTEAF
>TRBV7-2
ASSLATNEKLF